This T cell receptor (beta chain) derives from a study of T cells after yellow fever vaccination. Regarding the study as a whole: Almost none of the vaccine-responding clonotypes turned up in sorted memory subsets on day 0, the data showed. A secondary response was less intense yet reached its peak sooner, at day 5 versus 15.

MiXCR, run by TCRdb on the 5' RACE reads, gives a single entry per CDR3 protein. The sample consists of more than 25,000 distinct CDR3 sequences, roughly 4.5% of them appearing once. This clonotype showed up many times. This receptor was taken from a man between 18 and 35 years old who received the YFV17D yellow fever vaccine. Sequencing was performed on PBMCs, either bulk or a sorted T-cell subset (CD4+, CD8+, memory, or dextramer-sorted; not recorded which), taken on the day of the yellow fever booster vaccination.

The CDR3 protein is CASSLALGGIVYTF. The CDR3 DNA is TGCGCCAGCAGCTTGGCCTTAGGGGGTATTGTCTACACCTTC. This chain links TRBV5-1 with TRBJ1-2, with D perhaps TRBD1 (6 bases). Germline V lookup: CDR1 SGHRS, CDR2 YFSETQ. The V and J ends lost 0 bases and 10 bases respectively, with 16 bases between them. This CDR3 contains 14 residues. The full variable domain, completed using reference TRBV5-1 and TRBJ1-2, is KAGVTQTPRYLIKTRGQQVTLSCSPISGHRSVSWYQQTPGQGLQFLFEYFSETQRNKGNFPGRFSGRQFSNSRSEMNVSTLELGDSALYLCASSLALGGIVYTFGSGTRLTVV.